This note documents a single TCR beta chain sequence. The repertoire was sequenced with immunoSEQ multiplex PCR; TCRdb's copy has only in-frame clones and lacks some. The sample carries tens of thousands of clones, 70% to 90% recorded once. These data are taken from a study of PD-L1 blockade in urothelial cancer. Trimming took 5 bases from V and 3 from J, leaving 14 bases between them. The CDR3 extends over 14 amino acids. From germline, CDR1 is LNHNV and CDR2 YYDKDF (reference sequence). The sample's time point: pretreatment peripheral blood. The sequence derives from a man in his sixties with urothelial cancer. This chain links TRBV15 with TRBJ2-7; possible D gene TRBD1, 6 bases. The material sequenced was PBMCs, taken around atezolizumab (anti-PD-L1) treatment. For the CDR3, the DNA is TGTGCCACCAGCCGACTACAGGGTTACTACGAGCAGTACTTC. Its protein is CATSRLQGYYEQYF.